This T cell receptor (beta chain) was identified during a study of control samples from healthy donors and cancer patients. The germline V gene has CDR1 SQVTM and CDR2 ANQGSEA. The trim removed 5 bases at V and 6 bases at J, leaving 6 bases unmatched. There are 14 residues in the CDR3. This clone was seen only once. This table comes from immunoSEQ multiplex PCR, and its TCRdb copy is limited to in-frame clones, with some not included. The sample lists 160,000 or so clones, around nine tenths occurring once. The receptor's source is a woman aged 25-40 years in good health. The genes are TRBV29-1 and TRBJ2-3, with 12 bases fitting TRBD2. The sequenced sample consisted of blood. The CDR3 spells CSVSTSGSRDTQYF. Here the CDR3 DNA reads TGCAGCGTTTCGACTAGCGGGAGTCGGGATACGCAGTATTTT.